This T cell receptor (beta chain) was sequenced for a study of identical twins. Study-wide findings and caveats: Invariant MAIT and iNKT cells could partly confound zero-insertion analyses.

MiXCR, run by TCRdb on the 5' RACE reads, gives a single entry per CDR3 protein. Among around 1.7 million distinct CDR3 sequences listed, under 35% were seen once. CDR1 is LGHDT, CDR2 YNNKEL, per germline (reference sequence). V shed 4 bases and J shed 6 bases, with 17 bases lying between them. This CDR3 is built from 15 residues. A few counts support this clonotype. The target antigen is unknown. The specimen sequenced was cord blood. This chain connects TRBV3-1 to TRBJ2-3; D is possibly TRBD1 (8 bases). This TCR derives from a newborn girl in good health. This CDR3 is CASSLTGGGPDTQYF. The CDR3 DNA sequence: TGTGCCAGCAGCCTAACAGGGGGGGGACCCGATACGCAGTATTTT.